This T cell receptor beta chain was identified in a study of vaccination and CD4 T cells after COVID-19. Study context: Six men and four women formed the convalescents, two being Hispanic. SARS-CoV-2, HCoV-NL63, HCoV-OC43 and HCoV-229E supplied the overlapping spike peptides used to stimulate cells. Study results and caveats: Median roughly 86% of reactive clones detected in convalescent patients emerged only post-vaccination.

This clonotype has only one observation. Its specificity is not known. Stated time point: late sampling 161 to 241 days after vaccination in three convalescent patients. Treatment of the sample: approximately 9-day PBMC culture with coronavirus spike peptide pools or control peptides (ViraFEST assay). The CDR3 runs 15 residues. With the Oncomine TCR Beta short-read assay, DNA from cultured CD4+ T cells was sequenced. TCRdb re-called the PCR reads with MiXCR, one entry per CDR3 protein. The data hold about 26,000 distinct CDR3 sequences, with 35% to 50% observed a single time. This chain uses TRBV21-1 with TRBJ2-3; the table gives TRBD1 as D, unverified against the DNA. TRBV21-1 is assigned pseudogene status. The origin of this receptor is a human donor who had recovered from COVID-19. The sample was CD4+ T cells from blood, cultured in vitro, taken about 7 months after SARS-CoV-2 vaccination. CDR3 in DNA: TGTGCCAGCAGCAAGGGACAGGCAAGCACAGATACGCAGTATTTT. It is translated as CASSKGQASTDTQYF.